This T cell receptor beta chain emerged from a study of T cell responses to AZD1222 COVID-19 vaccine. Study conclusions and caveats: Once two AZD1222 doses were given, Spike-specific TCR breadth and depth went up. Baseline seropositives among AZD1222 recipients totaled only five to seven.

Clones were sequenced by immunoSEQ multiplex PCR, and TCRdb holds only the in-frame ones, with some missing. The sample carries some 160,000 clones, 87% recorded once. The CDR3 has 14 residues. With 2 bases removed from V and 7 bases from J, the gap between germline ends came to 11 bases. Germline V gene data show CDR1 as KGHSH and CDR2 as LQKENI. This clone came up once. Its matching antigen is unknown. Sequencing used peripheral blood, obtained 28 days after the second AZD1222 dose. The receptor was isolated from an adult who received the AZD1222 COVID-19 vaccine. The rearrangement joins TRBV18 to TRBJ2-2; D is ambiguous. The CDR3 protein is CASSPRLGVGELFF. CDR3 nucleotides: TGTGCCAGCTCACCAAGATTGGGCGTCGGGGAGCTGTTTTTT.